These 15 T cell receptor beta chains were all obtained from the same sample, sequenced in a study of shared clonotypes between healthy human individuals. Measured with immunoSEQ multiplex PCR; TCRdb has only the in-frame clones, and not every one. This table holds over a million clones, around 97% found once. The source material was naive CD4+ T cells sorted from blood. Subset of the sample: CD45RA+ positively selected. The receptors derive from a man in his thirties or forties in good health.

This clone came up once. This chain joins TRBV30 and TRBJ2-3; D might be TRBD2 (5 bases). V lost 6 bases, J lost 3 bases, and 16 bases lay in between. CDR1 and CDR2 from the germline V gene are GTSNPN and SVGIG (reference sequence). This CDR3 region has 14 residues. CDR3 protein: CACFRGSATDTQYF. The CDR3 DNA follows: TGTGCCTGCTTCCGGGGATCGGCAACAGATACGCAGTATTTT.

The chain is built from TRBV6-1 and TRBJ2-5, with a possible D match to TRBD2 (6 bases). Trimming cost V 6 bases and J 1 base, with 12 bases left between them. Germline V gives CDR1 MNHNS, CDR2 SASEGT. The CDR3 has 14 residues. The CDR3 DNA is TGTGCCAGCAGGGAACATAGCGGCCAAGAGACCCAGTACTTC. Translating it yields CASREHSGQETQYF.

A single count supports this clone. The rearrangement joins TRBV10-3 to TRBJ2-2; weak D call: TRBD1 (5 bases). V lost 4 bases, J lost 2 bases, and 14 bases lay in between. The CDR3 runs 16 residues. The V gene's germline CDR1 is ENHRY and CDR2 SYGVKD. In DNA, the CDR3 is TGTGCCATCAGTGTCTCGCCAGGGATAAACACCGGGGAGCTGTTTTTT. This translates into CAISVSPGINTGELFF.

This rearrangement joins TRBV6-1 to TRBJ2-3; D ambiguous. V lost 7 bases, J lost 1 base, and 15 bases lay in between. The CDR3 has 15 amino acids. Germline CDR1 and CDR2: MNHNS and SASEGT. The CDR3 bases are TGTGCCAGCATCTCGCGTGGGATTGGCACAGATACGCAGTATTTT. Translating gives CASISRGIGTDTQYF.

This chain uses TRBV20-1 with TRBJ2-5; possibly TRBD2 for D (6 bases). Per germline, CDR1 DFQATT and CDR2 SNEGSKA (reference sequence). V lost 3 bases to trimming and J lost 7 bases, with 9 bases between them. The CDR3 loop spans 11 amino acids. CDR3 DNA sequence: TGCAGTGCTAGTGGCGGGGCGACCCAGTACTTC. This encodes CSASGGATQYF.

This clone was seen only once. Germline and junction disagree at one end, which may indicate a read error. The chain links TRBV2 to TRBJ2-1; D gene uncertain. This CDR3 contains 11 residues. Germline V lookup: CDR1 SNHLY, CDR2 FYNNEI. This chain's CDR3 is CASSEDHTGFF. In nucleotides, the CDR3 is TGTGCCAGCAGCGAAGACCACACGGGGTTCTTC. The full variable domain, its missing parts supplied by reference TRBV2 and TRBJ2-1, is EPEVTQTPSHQVTQMGQEVILRCVPISNHLYFYWYRQILGQKVEFLVSFYNNEISEKSEIFDDQFSVERPDGSNFTLKIRSTKLEDSAMYFCASSEDHTGFFGPGTRLTVL.

The J gene is TRBJ2-5, the V gene TRBV23-1; 8 nucleotides match TRBD1. TRBV23-1 is reported as an ORF; its role is uncertain. This CDR3 is 14 amino acids long. The V gene end was trimmed by 7 bases and the J gene end by 7 bases; junction bases not matched to a gene: 11. CDR3 in amino acids: CASTIRGRLGTQYF. CDR3 nucleotide sequence: TGCGCCAGCACAATCAGGGGGCGTTTAGGGACCCAGTACTTC.

This rearrangement joins TRBV15 to TRBJ1-1, with D hard to call. CDR1 and CDR2 from the germline V gene are LNHNV and YYDKDF (reference sequence). CDR3 length: 15 residues. V was clipped by 0 bases and J by 1 base, with 9 bases between them. CDR3 in DNA: TGTGCCACCAGCAGAGAAAGGGAACGGAACACTGAAGCTTTCTTT. Encoded protein: CATSRERERNTEAFF.

V usage is TRBV7-2 and J usage is TRBJ2-3, with 9 nucleotides matching TRBD2. Looked up from germline, CDR1 is SGHTA and CDR2 is FQGNSA. The CDR3 has 14 residues. V was clipped by 6 bases and J by 3 bases; unmatched bases: 4. The DNA of the CDR3 is TGTGCCAGCAGTAGCGGGAGTATGACAGATACGCAGTATTTT. It encodes CASSSGSMTDTQYF.

The chain employs TRBV11-2 and TRBJ2-3; the D is unclear. The germline V gene has CDR1 SGHAT and CDR2 FQNNGV. V lost 5 bases and J 1 base, leaving 19 bases between the germline ends. The CDR3 has 17 amino acids. The CDR3 loop reads CASSPKLRTRGTDTQYF. DNA of the CDR3: TGTGCCAGCAGCCCCAAGTTGCGTACTCGGGGCACAGATACGCAGTATTTT.

This clone was counted a few times. Here the CDR3 DNA reads TGTGCCAGCACTCTTGGTCGGTTTAGCACAGATACGCAGTATTTT. As protein: CASTLGRFSTDTQYF. The chain recombines TRBV11-2 with TRBJ2-3; no definite D call. V was pared by 7 bases and J by 0 bases, with 14 bases between. The CDR3 loop spans 15 amino acids. Germline CDR1 is SGHAT and CDR2 is FQNNGV. The variable domain in full, completed from reference TRBV11-2 and TRBJ2-3, reads EAGVAQSPRYKIIEKRQSVAFWCNPISGHATLYWYQQILGQGPKLLIQFQNNGVVDDSQLPKDRFSAERLKGVDSTLKIQPAKLEDSAVYLCASTLGRFSTDTQYFGPGTRLTVL.

J is TRBJ2-7 and V is TRBV4-2; 8 nucleotides match TRBD1. V was pared by 4 bases and J by 2 bases, with 4 bases of the junction left unmatched. Per germline, CDR1 LGHNA and CDR2 YNFKEQ. The CDR3 extends over 14 amino acids. CDR3 amino acids: CASSLGQGPYEQYF. The CDR3 nucleotides are TGTGCCAGCAGCCTAGGACAGGGCCCCTACGAGCAGTACTTC.

The gene calls are TRBV9 and TRBJ1-1, with D unresolved. Germline values: CDR1 SGDLS, CDR2 YYNGEE. The length of the CDR3 is 14 residues. Trimming took off 4 bases at V and 1 base at J, with 11 bases between the two ends. This CDR3 is CASSPFHGNTEAFF. The DNA for the CDR3 is TGTGCCAGCAGCCCCTTTCATGGGAACACTGAAGCTTTCTTT.

This chain connects TRBV6-5 to TRBJ2-7, with a possible D match to TRBD1 (6 bases). V lost 2 bases and J lost 4, with 12 bases in between. The CDR3 is 14 amino acids. CDR1 is MNHEY, CDR2 SVGAGI, per germline. The CDR3 DNA is TGTGCCAGCAGTTACAACAGGGTTGGGTACGAGCAGTACTTC. Its protein product is CASSYNRVGYEQYF.

The chain couples TRBV7-6 to TRBJ2-1; 7 positions match TRBD2. V gave up 5 bases and J gave up 0 bases; unmatched junction bases: 10. Germline CDR1 is SGHVS and CDR2 is FNYEAQ. CDR3 length equals 17 residues. CDR3 in amino acids: CASSPYLPGGSYNEQFF. DNA of the CDR3: TGTGCCAGCAGCCCATACCTCCCGGGAGGCTCCTACAATGAGCAGTTCTTC.